A selection of T cell receptor beta chains follows, all from one sample in a study of beta chain features in type 1 diabetes. Repertoires were generated with immunoSEQ multiplex PCR, while TCRdb's copy carries only in-frame clones and drops some. The repertoire has over 100,000 clones, roughly 43% of them found once; the top ten carry approximately 0.065%. The specimen sequenced was stem cell memory CD4+ T cells from blood. The receptors derive from a woman aged 18-29 years in good health. Each CDR3 is given with its conserved first and last residue. Each record gives: J gene, V gene, CDR3 protein.

J gene: TRBJ2-7
V gene: TRBV29-1
CDR3 protein: CSGRDIFYEQYF

J gene: TRBJ2-6
V gene: TRBV5-4
CDR3 protein: CASSPTSGANVLTF

J gene: TRBJ2-1
V gene: TRBV4-2
CDR3 protein: CASSLGTSGMLSPHSYNEQFF

J gene: TRBJ1-1
V gene: TRBV13
CDR3 protein: CASSFGGVWENTEAFF

J gene: TRBJ2-3
V gene: TRBV18
CDR3 protein: CASSPPGGTDTQYF

J gene: TRBJ2-5
V gene: TRBV28
CDR3 protein: CASSPGGRQETQYF

J gene: TRBJ1-5
V gene: TRBV27
CDR3 protein: CASSRVQGDQPQHF

J gene: TRBJ2-7
V gene: TRBV7-9
CDR3 protein: CASSFRYEQYF

J gene: TRBJ2-1
V gene: TRBV11-2
CDR3 protein: CASSSPPITRFGDEQFF

J gene: TRBJ2-3
V gene: TRBV29-1
CDR3 protein: CSVRGRSTDTQYF

J gene: TRBJ2-5
V gene: TRBV6-6
CDR3 protein: CASSYSASGRAETQYF

J gene: TRBJ1-5
V gene: TRBV18
CDR3 protein: CASSYGYSNQPQHF

J gene: TRBJ2-7
V gene: TRBV6-5
CDR3 protein: CASSNRDRVHEQYF

J gene: TRBJ2-2
V gene: TRBV11-2
CDR3 protein: CASSLDPRGWTGELFF

J gene: TRBJ2-1
V gene: TRBV14
CDR3 protein: CVSSQNRFQGRDYNEQFF

J gene: TRBJ2-1
V gene: TRBV5-1
CDR3 protein: CASSLLAGVRNEQFF

J gene: TRBJ2-4
V gene: TRBV27
CDR3 protein: CASSITSVLAKNIQYF

J gene: TRBJ1-1
V gene: TRBV28
CDR3 protein: CASRRGQGKMNTEAFF

J gene: TRBJ1-1
V gene: TRBV5-1
CDR3 protein: CASSRGPRPEAFF

J gene: TRBJ2-6
V gene: TRBV5-4
CDR3 protein: CASSMGLIPPSGANVLTF

J gene: TRBJ1-1
V gene: TRBV19
CDR3 protein: CASGSGEAFF

J gene: TRBJ1-1
V gene: TRBV11-2
CDR3 protein: CASSLKMRGRGIRNTEAFF

J gene: TRBJ2-1
V gene: TRBV30
CDR3 protein: CAWSLALDEQFF

J gene: TRBJ1-2
V gene: TRBV29-1
CDR3 protein: CSVEWLGQSNYGYTF

J gene: TRBJ2-3
V gene: TRBV7-2
CDR3 protein: CASSSGTSGNTDTQYF

J gene: TRBJ2-7
V gene: TRBV14
CDR3 protein: CASSQDFRNYEQYF

J gene: TRBJ1-2
V gene: TRBV11-2
CDR3 protein: CASSSLSGNYGYTF

J gene: TRBJ2-4
V gene: TRBV5-8
CDR3 protein: CASSLKWRGAKNIQYF

J gene: TRBJ2-2
V gene: TRBV14
CDR3 protein: CASSRSGRNTGELFF

J gene: TRBJ2-7
V gene: TRBV19
CDR3 protein: CASTPSGQSHEQYF

J gene: TRBJ1-2
V gene: TRBV10-3
CDR3 protein: CAISGREGQGGYTF

J gene: TRBJ2-1
V gene: TRBV19
CDR3 protein: CASSTFIDLSRGSYNEQFF

J gene: TRBJ2-6
V gene: TRBV28
CDR3 protein: CASMSGGSSGANVLTF

J gene: TRBJ1-4
V gene: TRBV27
CDR3 protein: CASSLRRRGDNEKLFF

J gene: TRBJ2-3
V gene: TRBV6-5
CDR3 protein: CASSSGTQTDTQYF

J gene: TRBJ2-2
V gene: TRBV28
CDR3 protein: CATRQTGFAGELFF

J gene: TRBJ2-7
V gene: TRBV2
CDR3 protein: CASRGTGEQYF

J gene: TRBJ2-7
V gene: TRBV6-5
CDR3 protein: CASSYSISGRDEQYF

J gene: TRBJ2-5
V gene: TRBV27
CDR3 protein: CASSLAYAGGHRGETQYF